This TCR beta chain was obtained from a study of regulatory T cells in long-lasting Graves disease (dated by TCRdb to the early 2020s). About the study as a whole: Persistent Graves' disease was defined as persistently positive TSH receptor autoantibodies together with antithyroid drug treatment for over 5 years. Persistent Graves' disease patients were compared with newly diagnosed Graves' disease patients by peripheral blood TCR sequencing and RNA sequencing. Persistent Graves' disease patients in the clinical cohort had taken antithyroid drugs for roughly ten years on average. The study took place in China and was registered as a clinical trial. A total of roughly 35 samples underwent TCR sequencing: some 13 from persistent and about 20 from newly diagnosed Graves' disease patients. General study outcomes and caveats: The authors noted that the small sample size was a limitation that may lower accuracy. Compared with newly diagnosed patients, persistent Graves' disease patients had lower TCR Shannon entropy and fewer highly expanded clones, which suggests clonal expansion. A larger number of public clonotypes was shared among persistent patients (more than 2,500) than among newly diagnosed patients (over 850). TRBV28, TRBJ1-2 and TRBJ2-5 were preferentially used in persistent disease, while TRBV20-1 and TRBJ2-1 were favored in newly diagnosed disease. Peripheral blood alone was examined, since thyroid tissue, which constituted the primary lesion, could not be accessed. Only the TCR beta chain was sequenced and analyzed.

The time point label, as the study defines it: persistent/refractory GD, antithyroid drugs over 5 years with positive TRAb. For both TCR sequencing and RNA sequencing, RNA was extracted from PBMCs using TRIzol. The diagnosis of Graves' disease followed American Thyroid Association guidelines. Recruitment of patients was carried out at an endocrinology department in Xi'an, China. Each patient gave 7 to 9.5 milliliters of peripheral blood, collected in an EDTA anticoagulant tube. Ficoll Paque Plus density gradient separation was used to isolate PBMCs, and no further T cell sorting was done. An Agilent 2100 Bioanalyzer and agarose gel were used to check RNA quality, while a NanoDrop 2000 measured RNA concentration. Worth noting for this clonotype: Its antigen is not yet known. Base qualities are not at hand, and no much larger clone is one base apart.

The CDR3, cysteine through phenylalanine, is 10 amino acids long. The kept DNA is CDR3 alone, 30 bases in frame from the first base. CDR1 and CDR2 (SQVTM, ANQGSEA) derive from the germline V gene. The V end gives up 6 bases and the J end 13 bases, leaving 7 bases in the junction not matched to a gene. Libraries were built with multiplex PCR. For sequencing, an Illumina HiSeq 4000 was employed. CDR3 regions were amplified by Arm-PCR with iRepertoire HTBI primers to construct TCR beta libraries. Gel purification was performed on PCR products prior to sequencing. In the original analysis: Across samples, 60 to 70 TRBV and 14 TRBJ segments were identified and used for gene usage analysis of CDR3 amino acid clonotypes. COPE and FqMerger were used to merge filtered high-quality paired reads into contigs. Contigs were aligned with BLAST to IMGT TRBV, TRBD and TRBJ reference genes, and CDR3 was defined per IMGT. Any clonotype with a frequency above 0.1% was counted as a highly expanded clone. Shannon entropy served as the measure of repertoire diversity, while the Gini coefficient captured V-J evenness. A clonotype found in more than one individual was treated as public. TCRdb reprocessing: public reads trimmed at Q25 with fastp, clones called with MiXCR, in-frame beta chains kept. Merged by CDR3 protein, the rows form single entries marked with the most common genes and DNA. TCRdb, rather than the study authors, made the V and J calls. The sample profile shows fewer than 450,000 distinct CDR3 sequences; roughly a quarter of them were found once. The ten largest account for approximately 25% of the sample.

This TCR came from a female donor with Graves disease. The source was peripheral blood mononuclear cells (PBMCs), collected when the disease was refractory, from a patient treated with antithyroid drugs. In this chain, TRBV29-1 is recombined with TRBJ2-7; TRBD1 agrees with 9 junctional bases. The DNA reads TGCAGCGTAGCCGACAGGGGGGTATACTTC. It translates to CSVADRGVYF.